Below, 28 T cell receptor beta chains from the same sample are listed, as sequenced in a study of molecular identifiers for immune sequencing clone quantification. TCRdb reprocessed the PCR reads via MiXCR and lists one record per CDR3 protein. The profile shows about 500,000 distinct CDR3 sequences, about a fifth of them singletons. Specimen: naive CD8+ T cells from blood, with Jurkat cell RNA spiked in. Subset of the sample: FACS-sorted CD8+CD4-CCR7+CD45RA+ naive T cells. The source of these receptors is a human donor in good health. Some libraries in this study had Jurkat cell RNA spiked in.

V usage is TRBV7-8 and J usage is TRBJ1-4, with D maybe TRBD1 (6 bases). The CDR3 spans 13 residues. CDR1 and CDR2 (germline): SGHVS, FQNEAQ. V dropped 10 bases and J dropped 4 bases, with 13 bases sitting between them. The DNA for the CDR3 is TGTGCCACCCAAGACAGGAATAATGAAAAACTGTTTTTT. It yields the protein CATQDRNNEKLFF.

V and J are TRBV24-1 and TRBJ2-3; TRBD1 matches at 9 bases. Germline CDR1 reads KGHDR; CDR2 reads SFDVKD. Trimming removed 6 bases from V and 5 bases from J; junction bases left unmatched: 8. This CDR3 spans 15 amino acids. CDR3 DNA sequence: TGTGCCACCAGTCCGGGACAGGGCGTTGGAGATACGCAGTATTTT. Translating gives CATSPGQGVGDTQYF.

Worth noting for this clonotype: A read error may explain this, as a much larger clone is one base away. The rearrangement uses TRBV20-1 and TRBJ2-7; TRBD1 aligns across 12 bases. The CDR3 consists of 19 residues. CDR1 and CDR2 from the germline V gene are DFQATT and SNEGSKA (reference sequence). The CDR3 loop reads CSARDYRGTGGRGSYEQHF. The CDR3 nucleotides read TGCAGTGCTAGAGATTATCGCGGGACAGGGGGCCGTGGCTCCTACGAGCAGCACTTC.

A note on this clonotype: A much bigger clone sits one base away, suggesting this may be a read error. CDR3 amino acids: CASSPALQSPEALF. The CDR3 DNA is TGTGCCAGCAGTCCGGCACTCCAGAGTCCTGAAGCTCTCTTT. The rearrangement uses TRBV12-3 or TRBV12-4 and TRBJ1-1; D is ambiguous. The CDR3 runs 14 residues.

This clonotype was found a few times. The rearrangement links TRBV24-1 to TRBJ2-1; D perhaps matches TRBD2 (6 bases). The CDR3 is 19 residues long. The V end lost 0 bases, the J end lost 5 bases, and 22 bases lay between the germline ends. Germline CDR1 is KGHDR and CDR2 is SFDVKD. The CDR3 region is CATSDLLRGTRSRHNEQFF. CDR3 coding DNA: TGTGCCACCAGTGATTTGCTACGCGGGACCCGCTCAAGGCACAATGAGCAGTTCTTC.

This clonotype was observed many times. The chain couples TRBV29-1 to TRBJ2-5; TRBD1 matches 9 bases. V shed 3 bases, J shed 5 bases, and the junction held 7 bases outside the gene matches. The CDR3 spans 14 residues. Germline values: CDR1 SQVTM, CDR2 ANQGSEA. The DNA of the CDR3 is TGCAGCGTTGACTCGGGACAGGGTCAGGAGACCCAGTACTTC. It encodes CSVDSGQGQETQYF.

The sample holds a few counts of this clonotype. This sequence joins TRBV2 and TRBJ2-7; 11 bases agree with TRBD2. The CDR3 spans 16 residues. Trimming removed 6 bases from V and 0 bases from J; junction bases left unmatched: 7. Germline V gene lookup returns CDR1 SNHLY and CDR2 FYNNEI. Written as DNA, the CDR3 is TGTGCCAGCAGCGAAAGACTAGCGGGGCCCTCCTACGAGCAGTACTTC. It is translated as CASSERLAGPSYEQYF.

For this clonotype: A much larger clone sits a single nucleotide away, making a read error possible. The V call is TRBV30, the J call TRBJ2-2; TRBD1 aligns across 9 bases. This CDR3 has 16 residues. Looked up from germline, CDR1 is GTSNPN and CDR2 is SVGIG (reference sequence). With 0 bases clipped from V and 4 bases from J, the junction kept 6 bases outside the gene matches. The CDR3 DNA follows: TGTGCCTGGAGTGTACCGGGACAGGGCGTCACCGGGGAGCTGTTTTTT. This codes for CAWSVPGQGVTGELFF.

The sample holds many counts of this clonotype. This chain links TRBV20-1 with TRBJ2-1; TRBD2 agrees at 13 bases. Germline CDR1 and CDR2: DFQATT and SNEGSKA (reference sequence). The CDR3 totals 13 residues. The junction had 11 bases not matched to a gene; V was cut back by 7 bases and J by 14 bases. CDR3 sequence (DNA): TGCAGTGGTCAGACTAGCGGGAGGTTTATCGAGTTCTTC. This codes for CSGQTSGRFIEFF.

This clonotype has a handful of counts. As DNA, the CDR3 is TGTGCCAGCAGCTTAGGAATCATGGAGCAGTTCTTC. Translation gives CASSLGIMEQFF. V gene TRBV7-9 combines with J gene TRBJ2-1; unclear D gene. Trimming shortened V by 1 base and J by 10 bases, and 8 bases separated the two germline ends. The CDR3 runs 12 residues. The germline V gene encodes CDR1 SEHNR and CDR2 FQNEAQ (reference sequence). The variable domain in full, completed from reference TRBV7-9 and TRBJ2-1, reads DTGVSQNPRHKITKRGQNVTFRCDPISEHNRLYWYRQTLGQGPEFLTYFQNEAQLEKSRLLSDRFSAERPKGSFSTLEIQRTEQGDSAMYLCASSLGIMEQFFGPGTRLTVL.

This chain links TRBV30 with TRBJ2-7; the D gene is possibly TRBD1 (6 bases). Between the trimmed V and J ends, which lost 2 bases and 0 bases, there was a span of 11 bases. CDR1 GTSNPN and CDR2 SVGIG come from the germline V gene (reference sequence). This CDR3 region has 14 residues. CDR3 loop: CAWSSGEGSYEQYF. The CDR3 DNA follows: TGTGCCTGGAGTTCAGGGGAAGGCTCCTACGAGCAGTACTTC. The whole variable domain, filled in from reference TRBV30 and TRBJ2-7, reads SQTIHQWPATLVQPVGSPLSLECTVEGTSNPNLYWYRQAAGRGLQLLFYSVGIGQISSEVPQNLSASRPQDRQFILSSKKLLLSDSGFYLCAWSSGEGSYEQYFGPGTRLTVT.

In this sample, this clonotype turned up many times. V usage is TRBV18 and J usage is TRBJ2-5, with a tentative D call TRBD1 (6 bases). This CDR3 region has 13 residues. CDR1 is KGHSH, CDR2 LQKENI, per germline. V was clipped by 2 bases and J by 5 bases, with 9 bases between them. CDR3 in DNA: TGTGCCAGCTCACCAACAGGGAGCGAGACCCAGTACTTC. Amino acids: CASSPTGSETQYF. Complete variable domain (other parts from reference TRBV18 and TRBJ2-5): NAGVMQNPRHLVRRRGQEARLRCSPMKGHSHVYWYRQLPEEGLKFMVYLQKENIIDESGMPKERFSAEFPKEGPSILRIQQVVRGDSAAYFCASSPTGSETQYFGPGTRLLVL.

Of note for this clonotype: A read error is possible here, since a much larger clone lies one base away. CDR3 coding DNA: TGCAGCGTAACAAGCGCGAACAACGGGGAGCTGTTTTTT. This gives the protein CSVTSANNGELFF. The rearrangement joins TRBV29-1 to TRBJ2-2, with D unclear. The CDR3 covers 13 residues. Germline values: CDR1 SQVTM, CDR2 ANQGSEA.

This clonotype was picked up a small number of times. The gene calls are TRBV9 and TRBJ2-1; 8 bases fit TRBD2. From germline, CDR1 is SGDLS and CDR2 YYNGEE. The CDR3 is 15 amino acids. Trimming at V came to 3 bases and at J to 1 base, leaving 3 bases not matched to a gene. CDR3 sequence reads: CASSGERESYNEQFF. For the CDR3, the DNA is TGTGCCAGCAGCGGGGAGCGGGAGTCCTACAATGAGCAGTTCTTC.

The chain recombines TRBV21-1 with TRBJ2-5; TRBD2 is taken as the D call from the table, unchecked against the DNA. TRBV21-1 has pseudogene status. The CDR3 has 17 amino acids. The CDR3, as DNA: TGTGCCAGCAGCAAAGAGCCTAGCGGGAGGACACAAGAGACCCAGTACTTC. Amino acid sequence: CASSKEPSGRTQETQYF.

This clonotype turned up a few times. The chain carries TRBV7-9 and TRBJ2-1, with TRBD1 identical over 8 bases. V dropped 6 bases and J dropped 4; count of bases not matched to a gene: 8. The CDR3 spans 15 residues. Per germline, CDR1 SEHNR and CDR2 FQNEAQ (reference sequence). CDR3 residues: CASSNGGQAYNEQFF. The DNA for the CDR3 is TGTGCCAGCAGTAACGGGGGACAGGCATACAATGAGCAGTTCTTC.

This clonotype has more than one count but fewer than ten. V usage is TRBV12-3 or TRBV12-4 and J usage is TRBJ2-7; D is ambiguous. There are 12 residues in the CDR3. V lost 8 bases, J lost 2 bases, and 10 bases lay in between. CDR3 in amino acids: CASSDQPYEQYF. CDR3 coding DNA: TGTGCCAGCTCGGACCAACCCTACGAGCAGTACTTC.

The V call is TRBV28, the J call TRBJ2-1, with 9 nucleotides matching TRBD2. The germline gives CDR1 MDHEN, CDR2 SYDVKM. V lost 1 base and J lost 8; bases outside the gene matches: 9. The CDR3 loop spans 16 amino acids. The CDR3 spells CASSLLGTSSDDEQFF. The CDR3 DNA reads TGTGCCAGCAGTTTATTAGGGACTAGCTCTGACGATGAGCAGTTCTTC.

This clonotype was seen ten or more times. The rearrangement uses TRBV7-8 and TRBJ2-3, with D hard to call. CDR1 SGHVS and CDR2 FQNEAQ come from the germline V gene. The V end lost 2 bases, the J end lost 5 bases, and 26 bases lay between the germline ends. The CDR3 is made up of 19 amino acids. CDR3 nucleotides: TGTGCCAGCAGCTTACTCGAGCTAGTTGGAATAACGCGCCAAGATACGCAGTATTTT. Translating gives CASSLLELVGITRQDTQYF.

As concerns this clonotype: This could be a read error, since a much larger clone is one nucleotide away. The chain employs TRBV4-3 and TRBJ2-7, with 10 bases lining up with TRBD2. Germline values: CDR1 LGHNA, CDR2 YSLEER. The CDR3 runs to 15 residues. V was pared by 4 bases and J by 2 bases, with 5 bases of the junction left unmatched. The CDR3 region has the DNA TGCGCCAGCAGCCTCCATAGCGGGGGGACCTACGAGCAGTACTTC. Translation gives CASSLHSGGTYEQYF.

CDR3 residues: CASSLDIVTYTGELFF. DNA for the CDR3: TGTGCCAGCAGTTTAGACATCGTGACGTACACCGGGGAGCTGTTTTTT. The chain joins TRBV12-3 or TRBV12-4 to TRBJ2-2; no firm D call. This CDR3 is built from 16 residues. V was clipped by 1 base and J by 3 bases, with 12 bases between them.

This clonotype showed up many times. The chain has TRBV9 and TRBJ1-1, with a weak D call TRBD1 (5 bases). Between the trimmed V and J ends, which lost 4 bases and 4 bases, there was a span of 14 bases. Germline V CDR1 and CDR2: SGDLS, YYNGEE. The CDR3 consists of 14 residues. In DNA, the CDR3 is TGTGCCAGCAGCCTAGGGAGAGGGGTCACTGAAGCTTTCTTT. Translated: CASSLGRGVTEAFF.

Ten or more counts support this clonotype. This chain joins TRBV5-1 and TRBJ2-7; 10 bases are shared with TRBD1. V lost 5 bases, J lost 3 bases, and 8 bases stayed unmatched. The CDR3 is made up of 15 amino acids. Germline-derived CDR1 and CDR2 are SGHRS and YFSETQ. The CDR3 region is CASRWTGTGDYEQYF. The CDR3 bases are TGCGCCAGCAGATGGACCGGGACAGGGGACTACGAGCAGTACTTC.

This clonotype appeared many times. This chain joins TRBV23-1 and TRBJ2-7; possible D gene TRBD1, 5 bases. TRBV23-1 carries the ORF label, with uncertain function. The V end lost 0 bases, the J end lost 6 bases, and 12 bases lay between the germline ends. The CDR3 length is 14 residues. CDR3 sequence reads: CASSQSAQGGEQYF. The CDR3, as DNA: TGCGCCAGCAGTCAATCAGCCCAGGGCGGCGAGCAGTACTTC.

Many counts were recorded for this clonotype. The rearrangement uses TRBV27 and TRBJ2-7; no clear D. Trimming left V 7 bases short and J 3 bases short, with 10 bases between. In germline, CDR1 is MNHEY, CDR2 SMNVEV (reference sequence). The CDR3 consists of 12 residues. CDR3 DNA: TGTGCCAGCACCGGCCCGTACTACGAGCAGTACTTC. Translation gives CASTGPYYEQYF.

Concerning this clonotype: The germline gene is not matched at one end of the junction; a read error may be the cause. The V and J genes are TRBV27 and TRBJ2-7, with 8 bases identical to TRBD2. Per germline, CDR1 MNHEY and CDR2 SMNVEV (reference sequence). The CDR3 runs 14 residues. CDR3 loop: CASSSAGAPYEQHF. The CDR3 DNA reads as TGTGCCAGCAGCTCAGCGGGAGCACCCTACGAGCAGCACTTC.

This clonotype was observed a few times. This sequence joins TRBV12-5 and TRBJ2-1; TRBD1 is a possible D gene (5 bases). V shed 7 bases and J shed 9 bases, with 10 bases lying between them. The CDR3 has 11 amino acids. Germline CDR1 and CDR2: LGHNT and FRNRAP. The CDR3 spells CASAQDREQFF. The CDR3 bases are TGTGCTAGTGCACAGGACCGTGAGCAGTTCTTC.

This clonotype was recorded only once. Given a much more abundant clone one base away, this may be a read error. This sequence joins TRBV5-6 and TRBJ2-3; D unclear. Germline CDR1 is SGHDT and CDR2 is YYEEEE. The CDR3 has 14 residues. The CDR3 DNA sequence: TGTACCAGCAGCTTGGCCCAGACCACAGATACGCAGTATTTT. This encodes CTSSLAQTTDTQYF.